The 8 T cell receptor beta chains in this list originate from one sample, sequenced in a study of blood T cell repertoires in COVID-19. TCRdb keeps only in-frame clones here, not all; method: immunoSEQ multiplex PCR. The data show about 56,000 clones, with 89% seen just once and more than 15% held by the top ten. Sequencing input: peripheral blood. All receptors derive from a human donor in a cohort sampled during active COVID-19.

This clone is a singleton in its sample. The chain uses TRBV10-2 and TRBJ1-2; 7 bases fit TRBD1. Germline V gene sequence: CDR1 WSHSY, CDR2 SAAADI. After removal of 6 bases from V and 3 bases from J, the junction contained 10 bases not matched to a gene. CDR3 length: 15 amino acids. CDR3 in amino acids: CASSPIDRDDYGYTF. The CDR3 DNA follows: TGCGCCAGCAGCCCCATTGACAGGGACGACTATGGCTACACCTTC.

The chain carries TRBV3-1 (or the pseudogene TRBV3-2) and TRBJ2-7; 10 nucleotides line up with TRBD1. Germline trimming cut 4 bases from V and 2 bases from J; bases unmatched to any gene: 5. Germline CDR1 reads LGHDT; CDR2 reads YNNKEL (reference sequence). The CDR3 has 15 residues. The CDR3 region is CASSPRTGGTYEQYF. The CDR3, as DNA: TGTGCCAGCAGCCCCCGGACAGGGGGGACCTACGAGCAGTACTTC.

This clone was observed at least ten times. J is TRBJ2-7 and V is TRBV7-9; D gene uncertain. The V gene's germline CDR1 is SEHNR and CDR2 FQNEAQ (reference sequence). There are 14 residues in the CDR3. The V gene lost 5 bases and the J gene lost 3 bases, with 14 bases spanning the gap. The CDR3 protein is CASSPDRLLYEQYF. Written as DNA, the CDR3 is TGTGCCAGCAGCCCCGACCGACTCCTCTACGAGCAGTACTTC.

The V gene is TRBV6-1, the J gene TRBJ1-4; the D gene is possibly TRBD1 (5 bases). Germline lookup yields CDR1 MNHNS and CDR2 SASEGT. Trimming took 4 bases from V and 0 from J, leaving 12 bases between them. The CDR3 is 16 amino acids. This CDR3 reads CASSVYQGSTNEKLFF. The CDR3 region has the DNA TGTGCCAGCAGTGTCTATCAGGGATCAACTAATGAAAAACTGTTTTTT.

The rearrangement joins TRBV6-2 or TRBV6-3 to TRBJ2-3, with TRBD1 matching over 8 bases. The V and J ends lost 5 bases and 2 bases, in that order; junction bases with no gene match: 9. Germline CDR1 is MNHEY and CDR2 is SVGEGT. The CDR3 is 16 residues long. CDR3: CASSARQGSITDTQYF. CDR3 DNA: TGTGCCAGCAGTGCCCGACAGGGGTCCATCACAGATACGCAGTATTTT.

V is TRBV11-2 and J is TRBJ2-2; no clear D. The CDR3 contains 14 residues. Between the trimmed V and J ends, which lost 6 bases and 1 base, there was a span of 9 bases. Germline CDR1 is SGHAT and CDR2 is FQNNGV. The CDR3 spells CASRQYRNTGELFF. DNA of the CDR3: TGTGCCAGCAGACAATATCGGAACACCGGGGAGCTGTTTTTT.

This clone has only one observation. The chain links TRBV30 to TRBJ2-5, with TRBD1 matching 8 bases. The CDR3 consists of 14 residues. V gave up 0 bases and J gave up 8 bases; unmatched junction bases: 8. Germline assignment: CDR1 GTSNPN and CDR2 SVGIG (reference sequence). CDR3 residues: CAWSVGAQGATQYF. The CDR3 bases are TGTGCCTGGAGTGTCGGCGCCCAGGGGGCCACCCAGTACTTC.

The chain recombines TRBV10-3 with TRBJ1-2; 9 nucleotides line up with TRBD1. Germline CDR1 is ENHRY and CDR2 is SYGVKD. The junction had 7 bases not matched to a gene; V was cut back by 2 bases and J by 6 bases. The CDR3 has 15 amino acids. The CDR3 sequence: CAISETQGARNGYTF. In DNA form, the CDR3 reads TGTGCCATCAGTGAGACACAGGGGGCGCGTAATGGCTACACCTTC.